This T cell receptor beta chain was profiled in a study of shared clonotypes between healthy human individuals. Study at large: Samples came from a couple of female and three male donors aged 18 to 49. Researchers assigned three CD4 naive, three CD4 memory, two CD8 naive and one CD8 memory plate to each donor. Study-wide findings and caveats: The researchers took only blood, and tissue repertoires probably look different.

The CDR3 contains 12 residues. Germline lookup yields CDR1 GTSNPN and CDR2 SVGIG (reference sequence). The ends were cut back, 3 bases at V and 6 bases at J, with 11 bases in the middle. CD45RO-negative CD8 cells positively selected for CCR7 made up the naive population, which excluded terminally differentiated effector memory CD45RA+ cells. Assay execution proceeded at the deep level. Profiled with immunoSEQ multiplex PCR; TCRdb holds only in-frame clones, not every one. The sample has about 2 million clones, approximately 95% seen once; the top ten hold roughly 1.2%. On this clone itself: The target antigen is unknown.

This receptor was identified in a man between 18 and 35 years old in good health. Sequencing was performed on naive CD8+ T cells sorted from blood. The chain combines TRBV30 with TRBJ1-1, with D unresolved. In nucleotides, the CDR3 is TGTGCCTGGAGGAACTCACGGCCTGAAGCTTTCTTT. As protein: CAWRNSRPEAFF.